The following is a T cell receptor (beta chain) sequence with its context. Its antigen specificity is not known. No much larger clone is present one base from it, and per-base qualities are unavailable. Sequencing was performed on an Illumina MiSeq. Genomic DNA from sorted T cell subsets served as template for TCRbeta CDR3 amplification. The TCRbeta CDR3 region was amplified by multiplex PCR using 30 forward and 13 reverse primers. PCR products were purified with AMPure XP beads, then indices and adaptors were added in a second roughly 23-cycle PCR. Before sequencing, libraries were gel-purified with the QIAquick Gel Extraction Kit. The study's own analysis went as follows. Paired-end reads were merged using FLASH and were aligned with IgBLAST to IMGT V, D and J germline references. Reads with less than 70% alignment identity to germline references were removed, leaving 9.5 million to 13 million reads across the study. CDR3 boundaries, reading frame and productivity were assigned according to IMGT definitions. Highly-expanded clones were defined as clones making up 1% or more of reads, and normalized Shannon entropy was used to measure diversity. Unpaired two-tailed t-tests were used to test for differences in Shannon entropy between groups. TCRdb reworked the public reads: Q25 trimming with fastp, MiXCR clone assembly, productive beta chains retained. Under each unique CDR3 protein, matching rows form one entry showing the most common genes and DNA. These V and J calls rely on TCRdb rather than the paper's analysis. The sample table lists fewer than 350,000 distinct CDR3 sequences, around 47% of them with a count of one. In total, the top ten clones hold around 13% of the sample.

The data were obtained in a study of type 1 and type 2 diabetes patients (dated by TCRdb to about 2016). Background on the whole study: Recruited in China, the cohort was made up of 9 or 10 type 1 diabetes patients, a few type 2 diabetes patients and 6 or 7 nondiabetic controls. V gene usage was similar between roughly 18-cycle and approximately 23-cycle amplification, suggesting similar primer efficiencies and random PCR bias. Type 2 diabetes patients served as a disease comparison group for the type 1 diabetes patients. The whole study generated 18,976,912 paired-end reads. Across the study, CD4+ and CD8+ T cells were positively selected from PBMCs by means of CD4 or CD8 MicroBeads on MACS columns. The TCRbeta libraries underwent paired-end sequencing on Illumina HiSeq 2000 or MiSeq instruments. The study used high-throughput sequencing to profile TCRbeta repertoires and compare individuals with type 1 diabetes, type 2 diabetes and no diabetes. Results and caveats for the whole study, not just this receptor: The study groups were not matched for age and gender, which could possibly have biased interpretation. Type 2 diabetes patients had few highly-expanded CD4+ clones, median one, accounting for a median roughly 3.6% of reads. Type 2 diabetes and control samples had highly correlated V and J gene usage patterns, with the correlation between samples averaging roughly 0.97. In both CD4+ and CD8+ T cells, type 2 diabetes repertoires were highly diverse, with diversity significantly greater than that of type 1 diabetes repertoires. Only a limited number of T2D and control samples were sequenced, so some T1D-only HECs might also appear in more T2D or control samples.

Every diabetic patient fulfilled standard classification criteria for type 1 or type 2 diabetes, and glucose and C-peptide were evaluated using WHO-recommended methods. Exclusion applied to any donor with other autoimmune diseases or infections within the previous four weeks. Roughly 9.8 milliliters of peripheral blood were collected from each participant. PBMCs were isolated with LymphoPrep density separation. CDR1 and CDR2 are read off the germline V gene (reference sequence) as GTSNPN and SVGIG. Spanning cysteine to phenylalanine, the CDR3 consists of 12 amino acids. Kept here is only the CDR3 DNA, which spans 36 bases and is read in frame from base 1. The trim is 5 bases for V and 6 bases for J, with a gap of 13 bases between the germline ends.

Input material: peripheral blood mononuclear cells (PBMCs). The rearrangement combines TRBV30 with TRBJ1-1, with TRBD1 perhaps the D gene, on 6 matching bases. The sequence was obtained from a young man with type 2 diabetes. In nucleotides, the sequence is TGTGCCTGGTCCACAGGGAAAGCTGAAGCTTTCTTT. Its product reads: CAWSTGKAEAFF.